Following are 8 T cell receptor beta chains from one sample sequenced in a study of metastatic and nonmetastatic thyroid tumors (dated by TCRdb to about 2020). Library generation was performed with PCR. The sequencer listed for this sample is Illumina HiSeq 4000. TCRdb took the public reads, trimmed them with fastp at Q25, ran MiXCR for clone calling and kept in-frame beta chains. The sample table lists around 50,000 clones, 25% to 35% of them with a count of one. In total, the top ten clones hold more than 15% of the sample. Before undergoing thyroid surgery, none of the patients had been given any kind of treatment. The specimen sequenced was blood. The source of these receptors is a female donor with papillary thyroid cancer or a benign thyroid nodule (not recorded which). Some clones in this sample may be carry-over from other donors' samples.

This clone was seen ten or more times. This chain connects TRBV6-1 to TRBJ2-7; 8 bases agree with TRBD2. The germline V gene has CDR1 MNHNS and CDR2 SASEGT. V was pared by 6 bases and J by 4 bases, with 11 bases of the junction left unmatched. The CDR3 has 15 residues. CDR3 loop: CASSPGAGGDYEQYF. The CDR3 DNA follows: TGTGCCAGCAGCCCGGGAGCCGGGGGGGATTACGAGCAGTACTTC.

This clone was found a few times. J is TRBJ2-7 and V is TRBV27; 7 nucleotides align to TRBD2. This CDR3 comprises 14 residues. V lost 5 bases and J lost 5; bases outside the gene matches: 9. Germline V gene sequence: CDR1 MNHEY, CDR2 SMNVEV (reference sequence). This chain's CDR3 is CASSPSGGSDEQYF. CDR3 in DNA: TGTGCCAGCAGTCCCTCGGGGGGTAGCGACGAGCAGTACTTC.

The chain recombines TRBV10-1 with TRBJ2-3; 9 nucleotides align to TRBD2. The ends lost 5 bases at V and 3 bases at J; junction bases unmatched: 9. The CDR3 sequence is 16 residues long. Germline CDR1 WNHNN, CDR2 SYGVQD (reference sequence). The CDR3 protein is CASSPERGVLTDTQYF. Written as DNA, the CDR3 is TGCGCCAGCAGTCCTGAGCGGGGGGTGTTGACAGATACGCAGTATTTT.

In the case of this clone: In the same sample, other DNA sequences code for this CDR3. The chain combines TRBV4-1 with TRBJ2-1; 10 bases agree with TRBD2. The V and J ends lost 1 base and 7 bases, in that order; junction bases with no gene match: 4. The CDR3 contains 15 residues. Germline CDR1 reads MGHRA; CDR2 reads YSYEKL. CDR3 coding DNA: TGCGCCAGCAGCCAAGGCCTAGCGGGAGATAATGAGCAGTTCTTC. This gives the protein CASSQGLAGDNEQFF.

This clone occurred a few times. This CDR3 is CATSPRPGGGYGYTF. In nucleotides, the CDR3 is TGTGCCACCAGCCCCCGACCAGGTGGGGGGTATGGCTACACCTTC. The chain links TRBV15 to TRBJ1-2; D might be TRBD1 (5 bases). The CDR3 sequence is 15 residues long. The V gene's germline CDR1 is LNHNV and CDR2 YYDKDF (reference sequence). Trimming stripped 5 bases from V and 5 bases from J, with 18 bases between.

This clone was counted many times. The chain employs TRBV2 and TRBJ2-1, with 7 positions matching TRBD2. The CDR3 consists of 18 residues. V lost 10 bases and J lost 2; bases outside the gene matches: 20. Germline CDR1 reads SNHLY; CDR2 reads FYNNEI. Here the CDR3 reads CAKQSPRAAGEAYNEQFF. CDR3 bases: TGTGCCAAGCAATCCCCTCGGGCGGCGGGAGAGGCCTACAATGAGCAGTTCTTC.

Only one count was recorded for this clone. The rearrangement joins TRBV5-1 to TRBJ1-1, with 7 bases matching TRBD1. Losses at the gene ends were 6 bases for V and 1 base for J; bases not matched to a gene: 12. CDR1 is SGHRS and CDR2 is YFSETQ in the germline V gene. The CDR3 has 16 residues. The CDR3 is CASTPQTGVKNTEAFF. The DNA of the CDR3 is TGCGCCAGCACTCCCCAAACAGGGGTCAAGAACACTGAAGCTTTCTTT. Based on the CDR3 plus reference TRBV5-1 and TRBJ1-1, the full variable domain is KAGVTQTPRYLIKTRGQQVTLSCSPISGHRSVSWYQQTPGQGLQFLFEYFSETQRNKGNFPGRFSGRQFSNSRSEMNVSTLELGDSALYLCASTPQTGVKNTEAFFGQGTRLTVV.

The J gene is TRBJ1-2, the V gene TRBV19; TRBD1 might be the D (5 bases). The CDR3 spans 16 residues. Per the germline V gene, CDR1 is LNHDA and CDR2 is SQIVND (reference sequence). Trimming removed 5 bases at V and 2 bases at J, with 18 bases between. In DNA, the CDR3 is TGTGCCAGTAGTCTCGACGCAGGGACCCGAAACTATGGCTACACCTTC. It translates to CASSLDAGTRNYGYTF. Based on the CDR3 plus reference TRBV19 and TRBJ1-2, the full variable domain is DGGITQSPKYLFRKEGQNVTLSCEQNLNHDAMYWYRQDPGQGLRLIYYSQIVNDFQKGDIAEGYSVSREKKESFPLTVTSAQKNPTAFYLCASSLDAGTRNYGYTFGSGTRLTVV.